Presented here are 9 T cell receptor beta chains from one specimen sequenced in a study of T cells expressing NK-cell markers. TCRdb reprocessed the 5' RACE reads, keeping one entry per CDR3 protein, no DNA. The table lists 350,000 to 500,000 distinct CDR3 sequences. The sample was blood T cells: a sorted CD56 or NKG2C T cell subset, CD4+ or CD8+ T cells, or bulk PBMC T cells (not recorded which). Receptors originate from a woman aged 18 to 69 in good health.

The J gene is TRBJ2-2, the V gene TRBV5-1; TCRdb outputs TRBD1, but without DNA this stays unchecked. Germline lookup yields CDR1 SGHRS and CDR2 YFSETQ. There are 15 residues in the CDR3. The CDR3 protein is CASSYSGMNTGELFF.

The V gene is TRBV5-1, the J gene TRBJ2-3. The CDR3 is 15 amino acids. Looked up from germline, CDR1 is SGHRS and CDR2 is YFSETQ. CDR3 residues: CASSPPTASTDTQYF.

The chain combines TRBV21-1 with TRBJ2-3. TRBV21-1 is termed a pseudogene. This CDR3 comprises 13 residues. The CDR3 loop reads CASSNMGADTQYF.

This chain links TRBV21-1 with TRBJ2-1; TCRdb reports TRBD2, a call that lacks DNA to check it against. TRBV21-1 is annotated as a pseudogene. CDR3 length equals 17 residues. The CDR3 spells CASSKKGLASSYNEQFF.

The chain combines TRBV12-3 or TRBV12-4 with TRBJ1-1. The CDR3 totals 15 residues. The CDR3 loop reads CASRANEGLLGEAFF.

The chain combines TRBV12-3 or TRBV12-4 with TRBJ2-1; the TCRdb D gene call, TRBD1, has no DNA to confirm it. This CDR3 region has 17 residues. The CDR3 sequence is CASSLLGPGQSYNEQFF.

The chain joins TRBV29-1 to TRBJ2-5; TCRdb reports TRBD2, a call that lacks DNA to check it against. Germline lookup yields CDR1 SQVTM and CDR2 ANQGSEA. This CDR3 region has 14 residues. CDR3 in amino acids: CSVGLAGGQETQYF.

This chain links TRBV2 with TRBJ1-2; TCRdb outputs TRBD1, but without DNA this stays unchecked. The CDR3 totals 13 residues. CDR1 is SNHLY and CDR2 is FYNNEI in the germline V gene. The CDR3 spells CASRPGTHYGYTF. The whole variable domain, remainder taken from reference TRBV2 and TRBJ1-2, is EPEVTQTPSHQVTQMGQEVILRCVPISNHLYFYWYRQILGQKVEFLVSFYNNEISEKSEIFDDQFSVERPDGSNFTLKIRSTKLEDSAMYFCASRPGTHYGYTFGSGTRLTVV.

The rearrangement links TRBV9 to TRBJ2-7; TCRdb reports TRBD1, a call that lacks DNA to check it against. The CDR3 has 14 residues. Germline CDR1 reads SGDLS; CDR2 reads YYNGEE. The chain's CDR3 is CASSVGAPSYEQYF.